The 6 T cell receptor beta chains below were found in one sample sequenced in a study of cytomegalovirus exposure and HLA in healthy donors. Sequencing used immunoSEQ multiplex PCR; TCRdb keeps in-frame clones, though not all of them. The table includes 250,000 to 300,000 clones, approximately 83% detected once. The sequencing sample was made of PBMCs. The receptors derive from a woman younger than 30 in good health and CMV-seronegative.

This clone was counted a single time. J is TRBJ1-2 and V is TRBV6-5; D perhaps matches TRBD1 (6 bases). Trimming cost V 7 bases and J 4 bases, with 10 bases left between them. There are 12 residues in the CDR3. From germline, CDR1 is MNHEY and CDR2 SVGAGI. The CDR3: CASKRGAYGYTF. CDR3 coding DNA: TGTGCCAGCAAGCGGGGGGCCTATGGCTACACCTTC.

This clone was seen only once. The chain has TRBV7-9 and TRBJ2-7, with TRBD1 identical over 7 bases. The V segment lost 6 bases and the J segment 0 bases; nucleotides outside the gene matches: 8. The germline CDR1 and CDR2 sequences are SEHNR and FQNEAQ (reference sequence). The length of the CDR3 is 15 residues. The CDR3 DNA reads as TGTGCCAGCAGAGGGGGACAGCCAGGCTCCTACGAGCAGTACTTC. Amino acids: CASRGGQPGSYEQYF.

The chain is built from TRBV4-3 and TRBJ2-1, with a weak D call TRBD2 (6 bases). CDR3 size: 14 residues. V was clipped by 5 bases and J by 1 base, with 9 bases between them. Per germline, CDR1 LGHNA and CDR2 YSLEER. The CDR3 sequence is CASSSRGSYNEQFF. The DNA for the CDR3 is TGCGCCAGCAGCTCTCGGGGGTCCTACAATGAGCAGTTCTTC.

The chain carries TRBV5-1 and TRBJ1-3; D unclear. The CDR3 totals 15 residues. Germline V gene sequence: CDR1 SGHRS, CDR2 YFSETQ. The V end lost 0 bases, the J end lost 0 bases, and 7 bases lay between the germline ends. CDR3: CASSLGRVSGNTIYF. The CDR3 nucleotides read TGCGCCAGCAGCTTGGGACGGGTCTCTGGAAACACCATATATTTT.

This clone has only a few counts. The rearrangement links TRBV7-2 to TRBJ1-4; a possible D gene is TRBD1 (5 bases). This CDR3 is 17 amino acids long. V lost 5 bases to trimming and J lost 4 bases, with 20 bases between them. Germline V gene sequence: CDR1 SGHTA, CDR2 FQGNSA. The CDR3 DNA is TGTGCCAGCAGCCACCCACTTGACAGCACCAATAATGAAAAACTGTTTTTT. It codes for CASSHPLDSTNNEKLFF.

This chain joins TRBV9 and TRBJ1-5, with a weak D call TRBD1 (6 bases). With 5 bases removed from V and 1 base from J, the gap between germline ends came to 10 bases. The CDR3 sequence is 14 residues long. The germline V gene has CDR1 SGDLS and CDR2 YYNGEE. The CDR3 DNA sequence: TGTGCCAGCAGTACAGGGTGGAGCAATCAGCCCCAGCATTTT. Its translation: CASSTGWSNQPQHF.